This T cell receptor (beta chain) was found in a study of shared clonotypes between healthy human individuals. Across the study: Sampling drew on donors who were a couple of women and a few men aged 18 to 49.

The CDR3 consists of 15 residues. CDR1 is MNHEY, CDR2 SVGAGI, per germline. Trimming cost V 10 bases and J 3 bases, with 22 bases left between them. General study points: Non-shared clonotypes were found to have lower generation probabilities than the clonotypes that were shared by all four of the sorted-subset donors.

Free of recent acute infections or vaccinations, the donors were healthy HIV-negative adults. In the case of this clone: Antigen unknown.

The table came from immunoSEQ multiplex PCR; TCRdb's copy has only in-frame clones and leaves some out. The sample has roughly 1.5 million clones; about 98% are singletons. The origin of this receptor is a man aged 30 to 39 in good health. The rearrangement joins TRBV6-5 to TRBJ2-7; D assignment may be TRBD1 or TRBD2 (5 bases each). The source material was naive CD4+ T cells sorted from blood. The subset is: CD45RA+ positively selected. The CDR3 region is CATHTGEGRVYEQYF. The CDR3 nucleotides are TGTGCCACCCACACGGGCGAGGGGAGAGTCTACGAGCAGTACTTC.